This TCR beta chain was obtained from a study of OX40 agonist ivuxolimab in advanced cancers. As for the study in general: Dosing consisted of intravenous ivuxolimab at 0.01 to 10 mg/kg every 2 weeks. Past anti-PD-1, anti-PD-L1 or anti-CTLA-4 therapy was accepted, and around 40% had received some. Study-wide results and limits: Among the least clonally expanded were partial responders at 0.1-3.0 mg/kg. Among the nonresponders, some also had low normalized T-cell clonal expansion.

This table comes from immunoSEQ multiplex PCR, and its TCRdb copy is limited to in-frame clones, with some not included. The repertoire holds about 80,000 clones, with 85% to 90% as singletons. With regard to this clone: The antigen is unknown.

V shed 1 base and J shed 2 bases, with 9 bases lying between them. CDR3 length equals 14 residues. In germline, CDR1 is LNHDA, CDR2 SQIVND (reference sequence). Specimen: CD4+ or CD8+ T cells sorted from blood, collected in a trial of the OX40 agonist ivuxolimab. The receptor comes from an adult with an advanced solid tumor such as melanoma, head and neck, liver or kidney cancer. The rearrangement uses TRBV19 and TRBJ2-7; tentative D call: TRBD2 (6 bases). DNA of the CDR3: TGTGCCAGTAGTATAGGGGCGGGAACCTACGAGCAGTACTTC. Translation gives CASSIGAGTYEQYF.